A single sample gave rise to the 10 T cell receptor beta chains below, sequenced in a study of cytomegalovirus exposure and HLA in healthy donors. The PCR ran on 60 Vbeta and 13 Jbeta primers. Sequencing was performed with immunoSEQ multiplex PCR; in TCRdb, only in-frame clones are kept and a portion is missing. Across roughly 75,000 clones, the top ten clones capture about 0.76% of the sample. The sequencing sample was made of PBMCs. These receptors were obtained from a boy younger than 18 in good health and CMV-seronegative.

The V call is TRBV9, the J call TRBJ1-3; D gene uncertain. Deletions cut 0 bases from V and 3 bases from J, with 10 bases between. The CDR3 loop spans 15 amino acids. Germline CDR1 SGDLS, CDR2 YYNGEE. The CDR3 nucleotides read TGTGCCAGCAGCGTAGCTCCCCACAGTGGAAACACCATATATTTT. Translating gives CASSVAPHSGNTIYF.

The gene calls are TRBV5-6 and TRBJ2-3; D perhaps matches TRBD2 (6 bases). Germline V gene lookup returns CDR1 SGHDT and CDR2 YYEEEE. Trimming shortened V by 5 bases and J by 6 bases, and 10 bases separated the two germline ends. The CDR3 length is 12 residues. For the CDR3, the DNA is TGTGCCAGCAGACGGGAGCGGGATACGCAGTATTTT. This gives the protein CASRRERDTQYF.

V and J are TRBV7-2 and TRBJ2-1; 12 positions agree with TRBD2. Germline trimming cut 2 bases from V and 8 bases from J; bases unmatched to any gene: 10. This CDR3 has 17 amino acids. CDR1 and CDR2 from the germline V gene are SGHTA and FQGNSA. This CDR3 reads CASSLKGGLAGIYEQFF. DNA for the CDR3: TGTGCCAGCAGCTTAAAGGGGGGACTAGCGGGTATATATGAGCAGTTCTTC.

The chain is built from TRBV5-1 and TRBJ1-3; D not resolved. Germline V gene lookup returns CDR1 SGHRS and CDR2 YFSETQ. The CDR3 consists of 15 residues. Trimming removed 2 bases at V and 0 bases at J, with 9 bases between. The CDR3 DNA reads TGCGCCAGCAGCTTTGGTGAGGGCTCTGGAAACACCATATATTTT. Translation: CASSFGEGSGNTIYF.

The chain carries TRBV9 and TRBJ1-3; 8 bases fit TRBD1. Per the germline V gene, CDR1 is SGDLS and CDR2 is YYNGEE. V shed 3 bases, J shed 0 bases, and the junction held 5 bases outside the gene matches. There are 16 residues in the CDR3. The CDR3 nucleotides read TGTGCCAGCAGCGCCGGACAGGGCGACTCTGGAAACACCATATATTTT. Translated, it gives CASSAGQGDSGNTIYF.

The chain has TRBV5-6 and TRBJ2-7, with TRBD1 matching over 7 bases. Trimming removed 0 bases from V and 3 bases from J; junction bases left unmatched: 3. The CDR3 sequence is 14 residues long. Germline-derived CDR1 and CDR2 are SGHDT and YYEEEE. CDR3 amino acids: CASSLVGQDYEQYF. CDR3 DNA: TGTGCCAGCAGCTTGGTAGGACAGGACTACGAGCAGTACTTC.

In DNA, the CDR3 is TGTGCCAGCAGCAGGCAGGCTATACCCTACGAGCAGTACTTC. It yields the protein CASSRQAIPYEQYF. The rearrangement links TRBV2 to TRBJ2-7; no clear D. This CDR3 comprises 14 residues. Germline CDR1 reads SNHLY; CDR2 reads FYNNEI. V was trimmed by 6 bases and J by 2 bases, leaving 14 bases between them.

The CDR3 nucleotides read TGTGCCAGCAGCTACGACAGGGGGGACACTGAAGCTTTCTTT. It codes for CASSYDRGDTEAFF. The chain carries TRBV5-4 and TRBJ1-1; 9 bases fit TRBD1. With V trimmed by 3 bases and J by 3 bases, 3 bases remained unmatched. The CDR3 runs 14 residues. Germline V gives CDR1 SGHNT, CDR2 YYREEE (reference sequence).

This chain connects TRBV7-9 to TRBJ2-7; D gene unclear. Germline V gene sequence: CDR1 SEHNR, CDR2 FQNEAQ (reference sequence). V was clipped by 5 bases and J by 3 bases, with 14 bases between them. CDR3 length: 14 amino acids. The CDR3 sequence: CASSAEKYYYEQYF. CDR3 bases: TGTGCCAGCAGCGCGGAGAAATATTACTACGAGCAGTACTTC.

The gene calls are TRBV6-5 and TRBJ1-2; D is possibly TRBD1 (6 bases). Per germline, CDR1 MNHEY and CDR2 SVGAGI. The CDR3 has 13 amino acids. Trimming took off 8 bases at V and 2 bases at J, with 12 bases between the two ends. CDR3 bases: TGTGCCAGCGGAAGACAGGAAAACTATGGCTACACCTTC. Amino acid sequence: CASGRQENYGYTF.